The sequence of this T cell receptor (beta chain) was determined in a study of a mutant IDH1 vaccine in newly diagnosed glioma. The time point denotes: week 5, during vaccination. Each vaccine dose was 300 ug of mutant IDH1 20-mer peptide, with topical imiquimod. A note on this clone: The antigen is not known.

Produced via immunoSEQ multiplex PCR; TCRdb's table is partial and in-frame only. The sample consists of about 38,000 clones, about 84% of them appearing once. The TCR originated in a middle-aged man with glioma. The source was PBMCs, collected from a glioma patient whose treatment included an IDH1 peptide vaccine.

Here the CDR3 reads CASSPAYEQYF. The CDR3 bases are TGTGCCAGCAGCCCAGCCTACGAGCAGTACTTC. The rearrangement links TRBV6-6 to TRBJ2-7; no reliable D call. Looked up from germline, CDR1 is MNHNY and CDR2 is SVGAGI (reference sequence). With 6 bases removed from V and 2 bases from J, the gap between germline ends came to 5 bases. This CDR3 region has 11 residues.